This record covers a single TCR beta chain. What it binds is not known. Here immunoSEQ multiplex PCR was the method, and the copy in TCRdb shows in-frame clones only, minus some. The sample contains around 90,000 clones, approximately 92% of which appear only once. This specimen comes from a study of graft-versus-host responses after intestinal transplantation. Study at large: Isolated intestinal, liver-intestinal, or multivisceral transplants were what recipients had. Every one of the recipients received anti-thymocyte globulin induction and afterwards took tacrolimus and steroids for about 3 years.

The CDR3 length is 14 residues. Germline-derived CDR1 and CDR2 are SGHKS and YYEKEE (reference sequence). V was clipped by 4 bases and J by 5 bases, with 15 bases between them. The material sequenced was unstimulated CD8+ T cells sorted from spleen or lymph node cells, taken before transplant. The chain uses TRBV5-5 and TRBJ2-5, with D possibly TRBD1 on 5 matching bases. This sequence was found in a human donor who was the organ donor for an intestinal transplant. The CDR3 loop reads CASSRSAGKETQYF. The CDR3 nucleotides are TGTGCCAGCAGCCGAAGCGCAGGGAAGGAGACCCAGTACTTC.